Listed below are T cell receptor beta chains from one sample, sequenced in a study of identical twins. TCRdb reanalysed the 5' RACE reads using MiXCR and keeps one entry per CDR3 protein. This repertoire shows about 530,000 distinct CDR3 sequences, around 15% found once; its top ten account for roughly 0.43%. These data are also associated with another study on yellow fever vaccine responses in identical twins.

The sequenced material came from CD4+ T cells sorted from blood. The receptors were gathered from a woman under 30 in good health. The CDR3 runs from the conserved cysteine through the conserved F or W. A D gene is named only where the DNA matches it firmly. Some rows mark clone size as missing; the rest say once, few, many or name a class of expanded clone.

clone size: many; V gene: TRBV5-1; D gene: NA; J gene: TRBJ2-2; CDR3 length: 13; CDR3 protein: CASSPGGPGELFF; CDR3 DNA: TGCGCCAGCAGCCCTGGCGGGCCCGGGGAGCTGTTTTTT
clone size: NA; V gene: TRBV27; D gene: NA; J gene: TRBJ2-7; CDR3 length: 13; CDR3 protein: CASSVRGRYEQYF; CDR3 DNA: TGTGCCAGCAGTGTTAGAGGGAGATACGAGCAGTACTTC
clone size: few; V gene: TRBV11-2; D gene: TRBD2; J gene: TRBJ2-5; CDR3 length: 18; CDR3 protein: CASSLDRLAGVVRETQYF; CDR3 DNA: TGTGCCAGCAGCTTAGATCGGCTAGCGGGAGTTGTAAGAGAGACCCAGTACTTC
clone size: few; V gene: TRBV27; D gene: TRBD1; J gene: TRBJ2-7; CDR3 length: 15; CDR3 protein: CASRNRGQGNHEQYF; CDR3 DNA: TGTGCCAGCAGAAACCGCGGACAGGGTAACCACGAGCAGTACTTC
clone size: NA; V gene: TRBV20-1; D gene: NA; J gene: TRBJ2-5; CDR3 length: 14; CDR3 protein: CSASFPGGGETQYF; CDR3 DNA: TGCAGTGCTAGTTTTCCGGGGGGCGGGGAGACCCAGTACTTC
clone size: few; V gene: TRBV20-1; D gene: TRBD2; J gene: TRBJ2-7; CDR3 length: 14; CDR3 protein: CSAVGRERWNEQYF; CDR3 DNA: TGCAGTGCAGTGGGGCGGGAGCGGTGGAACGAGCAGTACTTC
clone size: few; V gene: TRBV20-1; D gene: TRBD2; J gene: TRBJ2-3; CDR3 length: 15; CDR3 protein: CSARVWRGGSDTQYF; CDR3 DNA: TGCAGTGCTAGAGTCTGGCGGGGGGGCTCAGATACGCAGTATTTT
clone size: NA; V gene: TRBV29-1; D gene: TRBD2; J gene: TRBJ2-3; CDR3 length: 14; CDR3 protein: CSVETGGGAYTQYF; CDR3 DNA: TGCAGCGTTGAAACTGGCGGGGGGGCGTATACGCAGTATTTT
clone size: few; V gene: TRBV3-1; D gene: NA; J gene: TRBJ1-6; CDR3 length: 15; CDR3 protein: CASRRQETYNSPLHF; CDR3 DNA: TGTGCCAGCAGAAGACAGGAGACGTATAATTCACCCCTCCACTTT
clone size: few; V gene: TRBV19; D gene: TRBD1; J gene: TRBJ2-7; CDR3 length: 14; CDR3 protein: CASSGSGQGHEQYF; CDR3 DNA: TGTGCCAGTAGTGGTTCGGGACAGGGTCACGAGCAGTACTTC
clone size: NA; V gene: TRBV18; D gene: TRBD1; J gene: TRBJ1-1; CDR3 length: 15; CDR3 protein: CASSPIQGANTEAFF; CDR3 DNA: TGTGCCAGCTCACCAATCCAGGGGGCAAACACTGAAGCTTTCTTT
clone size: few; V gene: TRBV3-1; D gene: NA; J gene: TRBJ2-7; CDR3 length: 14; CDR3 protein: CASSQGTLAYEQYF; CDR3 DNA: TGTGCCAGCAGCCAAGGAACCCTAGCCTACGAGCAGTACTTC
clone size: NA; V gene: TRBV4-1; D gene: TRBD1; J gene: TRBJ1-6; CDR3 length: 15; CDR3 protein: CASSQGQGWNSPLHF; CDR3 DNA: TGCGCCAGCAGCCAAGGACAGGGGTGGAATTCACCCCTCCACTTT
clone size: once; V gene: TRBV29-1; D gene: NA; J gene: TRBJ2-7; CDR3 length: 12; CDR3 protein: CSVASERVEQYF; CDR3 DNA: TGCAGCGTTGCAAGCGAGCGCGTGGAGCAGTACTTC
clone size: many; V gene: TRBV20-1; D gene: TRBD1; J gene: TRBJ1-1; CDR3 length: 15; CDR3 protein: CSARPPTGGITEAFF; CDR3 DNA: TGCAGTGCTAGACCGCCGACAGGGGGGATCACTGAAGCTTTCTTT
clone size: NA; V gene: TRBV7-8; D gene: NA; J gene: TRBJ2-5; CDR3 length: 14; CDR3 protein: CASSSQGAIQTQYF; CDR3 DNA: TGTGCCAGCAGCTCCCAGGGTGCGATACAGACCCAGTACTTC